This T cell receptor beta chain was documented in a study of Ad26.COV2.S vaccination and SARS-CoV-2 variants. Study-level background: Participant was drawn from the COV1001 Ad26.COV2.S trial arm.

The CDR3 spans 14 residues. The V gene's germline CDR1 is DFQATT and CDR2 SNEGSKA (reference sequence). The V end lost 3 bases, the J end lost 4 bases, and 14 bases lay between the germline ends. The treatment here: over 15 received Ad26.COV2.S at low or high dose, single or two shots; roughly five received placebo; per-sample allocation not given. Collection of samples fell on day 63 after the first vaccine or placebo injection. Repertoires were generated with immunoSEQ multiplex PCR, while TCRdb's copy carries only in-frame clones and drops some. The sample lists about 400,000 clones, 70% to 90% occurring once. This clone was observed a handful of times.

The receptor's source is a person between 18 and 65 years old who received the Ad26.COV2.S COVID-19 vaccine or a placebo. The sample consisted of peripheral blood, taken in a trial of Ad26.COV2.S vaccine versus placebo. The chain combines TRBV20-1 with TRBJ2-3; perhaps TRBD1 as D (5 bases). CDR3 protein: CSASKGDGPDTQYF. Written as DNA, the CDR3 is TGCAGTGCTAGTAAAGGGGATGGGCCAGATACGCAGTATTTT.